Following are 3 T cell receptor beta chains from one sample sequenced in a study of radiotherapy plus CTLA-4 blockade in lung cancer. Sequencing used immunoSEQ multiplex PCR; TCRdb keeps in-frame clones, though not all of them. The sample consists of over 75,000 clones, roughly 80% of them appearing once. This material consisted of peripheral blood, taken from a patient treated with radiotherapy plus ipilimumab. Source of these receptors: a human donor with non-small cell lung cancer who had stable disease on radiotherapy plus ipilimumab.

V gene TRBV7-2 combines with J gene TRBJ2-1, with 8 nucleotides matching TRBD1. Trimming at V came to 5 bases and at J to 2 bases, leaving 5 bases not matched to a gene. The CDR3 covers 15 residues. Germline V CDR1 and CDR2: SGHTA, FQGNSA. The CDR3 nucleotides are TGTGCCAGCAGCATCGGACAGGGCCCCTACAATGAGCAGTTCTTC. Its translation is CASSIGQGPYNEQFF.

The chain is built from TRBV6-1 and TRBJ1-6; D is perhaps TRBD1 (5 bases). Germline-derived CDR1 and CDR2 are MNHNS and SASEGT. Between the trimmed V and J ends, which lost 8 bases and 2 bases, there was a span of 13 bases. The CDR3 contains 15 residues. The CDR3 DNA reads TGTGCCAGCCCCGGGCAGGGAACCTATAATTCACCCCTCCACTTT. This gives the protein CASPGQGTYNSPLHF.

The rearrangement joins TRBV6-5 to TRBJ1-5, with TRBD1 as a possible D gene (5 bases). The CDR3 spans 15 residues. Per germline, CDR1 MNHEY and CDR2 SVGAGI. Trimming removed 5 bases from V and 8 bases from J, with 19 bases in between. Here the CDR3 DNA reads TGTGCCAGCAGTCCGGGTGCTGGGGGGGGTAAGCCCCAGCATTTT. Amino acids: CASSPGAGGGKPQHF.